This TCR beta chain was retrieved from a study of T cell changes during pregnancy in multiple sclerosis. CDR1 is MRHNA and CDR2 is SNTAGT in the germline V gene. With 2 bases clipped from V and 5 bases from J, the junction kept 11 bases outside the gene matches. The CDR3 runs 16 residues. TCRdb's table, derived via immunoSEQ multiplex PCR, lists solely in-frame clones and lacks some. The sample records tens of thousands of clones, 85% to 90% being singletons. The clonotype was recovered from a female donor with multiple sclerosis, enrolled in a pregnancy study. The sample consisted of CD4+ T cells from peripheral blood mononuclear cells, taken in the first trimester of pregnancy. The chain couples TRBV6-4 to TRBJ2-7, with TRBD2 matching 8 bases. The CDR3 bases are TGTGCCAGCAGTGACACCCGGGGGGGGCGCTTTCACGAGCAGTACTTC. Translating gives CASSDTRGGRFHEQYF.